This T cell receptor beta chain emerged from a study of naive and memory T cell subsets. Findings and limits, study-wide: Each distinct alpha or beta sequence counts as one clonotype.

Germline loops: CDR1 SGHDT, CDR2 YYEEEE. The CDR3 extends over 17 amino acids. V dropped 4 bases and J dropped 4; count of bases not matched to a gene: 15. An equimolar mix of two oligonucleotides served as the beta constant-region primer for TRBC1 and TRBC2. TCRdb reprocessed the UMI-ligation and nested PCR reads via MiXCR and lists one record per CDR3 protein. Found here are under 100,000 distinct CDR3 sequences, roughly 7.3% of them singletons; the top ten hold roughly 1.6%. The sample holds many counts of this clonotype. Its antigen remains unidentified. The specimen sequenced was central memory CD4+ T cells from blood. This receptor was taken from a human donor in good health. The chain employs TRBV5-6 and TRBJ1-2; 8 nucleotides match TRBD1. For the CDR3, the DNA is TGTGCCAGCAGCCCCCCAGGGGGCGGACGGAGAAGCTATGGCTACACCTTC. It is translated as CASSPPGGGRRSYGYTF.